The TCR beta chain under discussion was sequenced for a study of OX40 agonist ivuxolimab in advanced cancers. TCRdb's copy holds only in-frame clones and misses some; the assay was immunoSEQ multiplex PCR. The table lists 95,000 to 150,000 clones, about 93% of them singletons. CDR1 is SNHLY, CDR2 FYNNEI, per germline. This CDR3 has 14 residues. V was clipped by 6 bases and J by 8 bases; unmatched bases: 9. The sample was CD4+ or CD8+ T cells sorted from blood, taken in a trial of the OX40 agonist ivuxolimab. The clonotype originates from an adult with an advanced solid tumor such as melanoma, head and neck, liver or kidney cancer. This chain joins TRBV2 and TRBJ2-1; TRBD2 aligns across 8 bases. The chain's CDR3 is CASSQGLDYYEQFF. CDR3 bases: TGTGCCAGCAGCCAGGGACTAGATTACTATGAGCAGTTCTTC.